This TCR beta chain was documented in a study of blood T cell repertoires in COVID-19. At the level of the study: Acute and convalescent COVID-19 specimens originated in the United States, Italy and Spain. T cells, B-cell-depleted T cells, or PBMCs provided the cDNA or gDNA that served as material.

The table came from immunoSEQ multiplex PCR; TCRdb's copy has only in-frame clones and leaves some out. The sample yields around 450,000 clones, roughly 87% seen once. The CDR3 loop spans 16 amino acids. J gave up 3 bases and V 2 bases, and 4 bases lay outside the gene matches. From germline, CDR1 is MGHDK and CDR2 SYGVNS. Sequenced: PBMCs or T cells enriched from blood (not recorded which). The chain couples TRBV25-1 to TRBJ2-3, with 11 bases identical to TRBD2. This receptor was taken from a woman aged 18 to 35 who had recovered from COVID-19. For the CDR3, the DNA is TGTGCCAGCAGTGAACTTAGCGGGGGGGCAACAGATACGCAGTATTTT. Translation: CASSELSGGATDTQYF.